Sequencing of this T cell receptor (beta chain) was carried out in a study of T-cell reconstitution after alpha-beta-depleted transplantation in children. This CDR3 spans 13 amino acids. CDR1 DFQATT and CDR2 SNEGSKA come from the germline V gene (reference sequence). The ends lost 1 base at V and 4 bases at J; junction bases unmatched: 4. Preparing the TCRbeta library involved the use of unique molecular identifiers. TCRdb passed the PCR reads through MiXCR, listing each CDR3 protein once. The sample contains around 450,000 distinct CDR3 sequences, under 12% of which appear only once. Turning to this clonotype: Its specificity is unknown.

Study-level results: About two months after transplant, alpha-beta T cells reportedly came from several hundred expanded graft clones.

The rearrangement joins TRBV20-1 to TRBJ2-7; TRBD1 matches at 7 bases. This clonotype was sampled from a child aged 2-15 years with inherited bone marrow failure, due to receive a stem cell transplant. Sequenced material: PBMCs, taken before TCRalphabeta/CD19-depleted stem cell transplant. CDR3 loop: CSARARDRYEQYF. CDR3 sequence (DNA): TGCAGTGCTAGAGCCCGGGACAGATACGAGCAGTACTTC.